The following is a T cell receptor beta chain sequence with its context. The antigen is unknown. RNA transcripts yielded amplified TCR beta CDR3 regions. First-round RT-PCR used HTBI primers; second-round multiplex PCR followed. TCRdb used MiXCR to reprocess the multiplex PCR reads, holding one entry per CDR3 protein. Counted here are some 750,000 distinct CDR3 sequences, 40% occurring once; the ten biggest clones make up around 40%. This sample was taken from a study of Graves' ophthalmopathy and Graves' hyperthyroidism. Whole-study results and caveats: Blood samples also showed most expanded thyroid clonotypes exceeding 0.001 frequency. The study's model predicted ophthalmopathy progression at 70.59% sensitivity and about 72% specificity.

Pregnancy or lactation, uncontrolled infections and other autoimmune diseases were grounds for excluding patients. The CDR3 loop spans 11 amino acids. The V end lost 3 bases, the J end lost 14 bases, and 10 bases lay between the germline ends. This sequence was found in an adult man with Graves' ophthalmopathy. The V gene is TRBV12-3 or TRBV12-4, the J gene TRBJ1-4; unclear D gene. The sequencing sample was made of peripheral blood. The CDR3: CASSFNGNLFF. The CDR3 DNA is TGTGCCAGCAGTTTTAACGGCAATCTGTTTTTT.